The 9 T cell receptor beta chains below were found in one sample sequenced in a study of CD8+ T cells in alopecia areata. Extraction of RNA preceded its reverse transcription into cDNA, which served as the sequencing template. Clones were read by immunoSEQ multiplex PCR, and TCRdb kept only the in-frame ones, dropping some. Of roughly 220,000 clones in the sample, less than 45% are singletons; the top ten hold 0.48%. As for treatment: oral pan-JAK inhibitor, 5-10 mg twice daily. The material sequenced was CD4+ T cells sorted from blood, taken between weeks 30 and 35, from a patient treated with tofacitinib. These receptor sequences come from a human donor with alopecia areata.

This clone has just a few counts. This chain joins TRBV30 and TRBJ2-2; D may correspond to TRBD1 or TRBD2 (5 bases each). From germline, CDR1 is GTSNPN and CDR2 SVGIG (reference sequence). V lost 2 bases and J lost 10, with 17 bases in between. CDR3 length equals 14 residues. As DNA, the CDR3 is TGTGCCTGGAGTAGGGGACGGCGGCGTGAGGAGCTGTTTTTT. Its protein is CAWSRGRRREELFF.

The chain couples TRBV4-2 to TRBJ1-6; 10 bases are shared with TRBD1. The V segment lost 4 bases and the J segment 7 bases; nucleotides outside the gene matches: 1. The CDR3 contains 14 residues. Looked up from germline, CDR1 is LGHNA and CDR2 is YNFKEQ. In DNA, the CDR3 is TGTGCCAGCAGCCTGGACAGGGGGAATTCACCCCTCCACTTT. This gives the protein CASSLDRGNSPLHF.

The chain carries TRBV11-2 and TRBJ2-1; D call uncertain. The CDR3 length is 13 residues. The V gene's germline CDR1 is SGHAT and CDR2 FQNNGV. V lost 8 bases and J lost 1, with 9 bases in between. The CDR3 here is CASAPGSYNEQFF. The CDR3, as DNA: TGTGCCAGCGCCCCCGGGTCCTACAATGAGCAGTTCTTC.

This clone was seen only a few times. This CDR3 is also generated by other DNA sequences in the sample. This chain joins TRBV29-1 and TRBJ1-1, with D maybe TRBD1 (5 bases). This CDR3 region has 10 residues. Germline loops: CDR1 SQVTM, CDR2 ANQGSEA. Deletions cut 7 bases from V and 6 bases from J, with 9 bases between. In nucleotides, the CDR3 is TGCAGCGCAAGGGACTCTGAAGCTTTCTTT. It yields the protein CSARDSEAFF. The full variable domain, with the rest looked up from reference TRBV29-1 and TRBJ1-1, is SAVISQKPSRDICQRGTSLTIQCQVDSQVTMMFWYRQQPGQSLTLIATANQGSEATYESGFVIDKFPISRPNLTFSTLTVSNMSPEDSSIYLCSARDSEAFFGQGTRLTVV.

This clone was detected a few times. V is TRBV30 and J is TRBJ1-3, with TRBD1 as a possible D gene (6 bases). The CDR3 consists of 16 residues. V lost 0 bases and J 0 bases, leaving 12 bases between the germline ends. From germline, CDR1 is GTSNPN and CDR2 SVGIG (reference sequence). The CDR3 reads CAWSVKGVTSGNTIYF. As DNA, the CDR3 is TGTGCCTGGAGTGTCAAGGGGGTAACCTCTGGAAACACCATATATTTT.

J is TRBJ2-1 and V is TRBV11-2, with TRBD1 matching over 9 bases. J lost 9 bases, V lost 3 bases, and 6 bases had no gene match. CDR1 is SGHAT, CDR2 FQNNGV, per germline. The CDR3 is made up of 14 amino acids. The DNA of the CDR3 is TGTGCCAGCAGCTTGGACAGGGGATTCGGTGAGCAGTTCTTC. Protein product: CASSLDRGFGEQFF.

The sample holds many counts of this clone. The rearrangement joins TRBV5-4 to TRBJ2-2; 7 bases are shared with TRBD1. CDR3 length: 16 amino acids. V was pared by 3 bases and J by 1 base, with 6 bases of the junction left unmatched. Germline V CDR1 and CDR2: SGHNT, YYREEE (reference sequence). CDR3: CASSSGNRGNTGELFF. CDR3 nucleotide sequence: TGTGCCAGCAGCTCCGGCAACAGGGGGAACACCGGGGAGCTGTTTTTT.

The genes are TRBV28 and TRBJ1-2; 8 positions match TRBD1. After removal of 5 bases from V and 2 bases from J, the junction contained 4 bases not matched to a gene. CDR3 size: 14 residues. Germline assignment: CDR1 MDHEN and CDR2 SYDVKM. The CDR3, as DNA: TGTGCCAGCAGTCCGAGGGACAGGAACTATGGCTACACCTTC. This encodes CASSPRDRNYGYTF.

Here the CDR3 reads CSVEAVAGGSGNTIYF. CDR3 nucleotides: TGCAGCGTTGAAGCAGTGGCAGGCGGCTCTGGAAACACCATATATTTT. This rearrangement joins TRBV29-1 to TRBJ1-3, with unresolved D. Germline CDR1 and CDR2: SQVTM and ANQGSEA. The CDR3 contains 16 residues. V lost 1 base to trimming and J lost 0 bases, with 13 bases between them.